This TCR beta chain was found in a study of T cell repertoires in cytomegalovirus infection. Study-wide findings and caveats: Of the TCR beta families, the public ones yielded a cumulative frequency that identified carriers of CMV plus the relevant HLA. CMV-specific TCR beta clonotypes restricted by HLA-C dominated the ex vivo response.

TCRdb analysed the reads with MiXCR anew, one entry per CDR3 protein. This table holds fewer than 85,000 distinct CDR3 sequences, under 55% found once. The CDR3 extends over 16 amino acids. Germline V gene sequence: CDR1 SGHVS, CDR2 FNYEAQ. V shed 2 bases, J shed 4 bases, and the junction held 10 bases outside the gene matches. This clonotype was recorded a few times. Its antigen is unidentified. The V call is TRBV7-6, the J call TRBJ1-1, with TRBD1 matching 7 bases. The sequence derives from a human donor in good health (CMV status not recorded). Some clones in this sample may be carry-over from other donors' samples. This material consisted of CD8+ T cells from cultured PBMCs, taken from culture after CMV antigen stimulation. This CDR3 is CASSLPAGGDSTEAFF. The CDR3 region has the DNA TGTGCCAGCAGCTTACCGGCCGGCGGGGACAGCACTGAAGCTTTCTTT.